This T cell receptor (beta chain) came from a study of identical twins (dated by TCRdb to the mid-2010s). Study-wide context: To test whether fetal clonotypes persist, the study used deep sequencing on TCR alpha and beta repertoires from monozygotic twins, unrelated adults of various ages, and cord blood. To rule out contamination, replicate twin experiments were performed at different times with different library preparation protocols. Results and caveats for the whole study, not just this receptor: Invariant T cells such as MAIT and iNKT could partly confound zero-insertion analyses, though diverse VJ usage argued against this for most clonotypes. Conclusions relied on cross-sectional statistical analysis, since the same donors could not be followed over many years. Fewer insertions were carried by abundant cord blood beta clonotypes; a weaker similar trend was observed in young adult naive repertoires, while no such trend was observed in memory repertoires. A weaker excess of twin sharing was found in beta out-of-frame sequences because the signal-to-noise ratio was lowered by fewer shared sequences. Compared with coincidental sharing between unrelated individuals, out-of-frame TCR alpha sequences shared between twins showed an excess of sequences with low generation probability. Out-of-frame TCR alpha sharing in monozygotic twins was systematically underestimated by recombination models, whereas sharing between unrelated individuals was in agreement with the recombination models.

The CDR3 sequence holds 12 residues, the cysteine and phenylalanine included. The retained sequence is limited to the CDR3, 36 bases, with the frame set at the first base. At the junction V is shortened by 5 bases and J by 12 bases, with 14 bases in between. Preparation of the library involved 5' RACE. The reads were generated on an Illumina HiSeq 2000. Template switching introduced a universal primer binding site; the final cDNA contained a unique molecular identifier, enabling accurate counting of TCR cDNA molecules. Specific primers in the conserved constant-segment region were used to synthesize first-strand cDNA for TCR alpha and beta chains. To control for contamination, each cDNA library was double barcoded with a SMART-Mk sample barcode plus Illumina barcodes. TruSeq adapter sequences along with Illumina sample barcodes were introduced in two successive PCR steps. TCR alpha and beta cDNA libraries were sequenced on the Illumina HiSeq platform with custom primers. The paper's processing steps were these. Raw reads were processed with MiGEC to extract unique molecular identifiers, and MiXCR was used to determine CDR3 positions. Recombination models were inferred per individual with the repgenHMM and IGoR tools using an EM algorithm. Shared clonotypes were analyzed with the tcR package in R, and sharing was normalized by the product of cloneset sizes. Out-of-frame nonproductive sequences were analyzed to study raw recombination free of thymic and clonal selection effects. The public reads were reprocessed in TCRdb via fastp at Q25 and MiXCR, keeping in-frame beta chains. Rows merge per CDR3 protein into single entries with the most common DNA and genes. TCRdb, rather than the study authors, made the V and J calls. Within this sample are 450,000 to 600,000 distinct CDR3 sequences, with approximately 20% of them counted one time only. About 0.5% of the sample lies in the top ten.

This clonotype has only a few counts. Its target antigen remains unknown. Base qualities are not recorded, but no much larger clone differs from it by a single base. Every donor in the study was a healthy Caucasian. Three pairs of female monozygotic twins, all aged about 18 to 30 years, were included in the twin cohort. Positive isolation kits from Invitrogen were used to isolate CD4+ and CD8+ T cell populations. This sample was shared with a second study, whose subject was yellow fever vaccine responses in identical twins. As described in the second report: According to the authors, the vaccine-induced T cell response in identical twins seemed to be partly convergent and partly specific to each individual. In the study, vaccine-responding T cell clones were precisely tracked in identical twins.

The sequence derives from a woman in her late teens or twenties in good health. The chain employs TRBV12-3 or TRBV12-4 and TRBJ2-1; TRBD2 is a weak D gene call, 6 bases matching. Material: CD4+ T cells sorted from blood. The CDR3 protein sequence reads: CASSPFGGGQFF. The DNA sequence follows: TGTGCCAGCAGTCCATTCGGGGGAGGGCAGTTCTTC.